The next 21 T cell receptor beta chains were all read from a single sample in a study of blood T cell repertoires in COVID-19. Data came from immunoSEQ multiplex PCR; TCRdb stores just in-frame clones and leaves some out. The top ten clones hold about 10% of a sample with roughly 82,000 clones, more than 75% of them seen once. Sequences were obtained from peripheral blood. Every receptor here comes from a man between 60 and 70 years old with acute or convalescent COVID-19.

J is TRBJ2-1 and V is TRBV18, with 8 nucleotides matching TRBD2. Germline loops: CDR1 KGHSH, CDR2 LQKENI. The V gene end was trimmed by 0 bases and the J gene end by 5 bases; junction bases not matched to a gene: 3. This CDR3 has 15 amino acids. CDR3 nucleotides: TGTGCCAGCTCACCACCGACGGGAGGGGACAATGAGCAGTTCTTC. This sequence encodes CASSPPTGGDNEQFF.

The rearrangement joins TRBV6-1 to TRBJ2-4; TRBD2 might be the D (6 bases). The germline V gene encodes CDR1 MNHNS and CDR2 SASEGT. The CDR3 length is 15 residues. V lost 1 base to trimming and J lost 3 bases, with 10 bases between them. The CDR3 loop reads CASSEETAGKNIQYF. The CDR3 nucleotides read TGTGCCAGCAGTGAAGAAACAGCGGGCAAAAACATTCAGTACTTC.

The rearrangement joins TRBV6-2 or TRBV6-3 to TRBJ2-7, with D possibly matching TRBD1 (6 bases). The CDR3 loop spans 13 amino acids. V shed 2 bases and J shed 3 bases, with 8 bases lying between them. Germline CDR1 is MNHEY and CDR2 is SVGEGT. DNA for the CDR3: TGTGCCAGCAGTTACGACAGGCGCTACGAGCAGTACTTC. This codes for CASSYDRRYEQYF.

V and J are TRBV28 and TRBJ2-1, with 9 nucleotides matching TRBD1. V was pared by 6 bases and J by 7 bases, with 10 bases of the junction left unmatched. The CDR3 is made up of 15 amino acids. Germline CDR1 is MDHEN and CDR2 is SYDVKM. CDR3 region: CASRGGTGHENEQFF. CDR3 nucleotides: TGTGCCAGCAGGGGGGGGACAGGGCATGAGAATGAGCAGTTCTTC.

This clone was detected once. The CDR3 sequence is CASSIGDSHTGELFF. DNA for the CDR3: TGTGCCAGTAGTATAGGGGACAGTCACACCGGGGAGCTGTTTTTT. The rearrangement uses TRBV19 and TRBJ2-2; 7 bases line up with TRBD1. The CDR3 consists of 15 residues. The V gene end was trimmed by 1 base and the J gene end by 3 bases; junction bases not matched to a gene: 2. Germline CDR1 reads LNHDA; CDR2 reads SQIVND (reference sequence).

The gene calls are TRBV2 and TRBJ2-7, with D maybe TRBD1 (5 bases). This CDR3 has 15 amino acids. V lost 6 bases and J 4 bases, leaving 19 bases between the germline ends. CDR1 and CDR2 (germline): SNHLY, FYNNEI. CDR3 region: CASRDLVDRPYEQYF. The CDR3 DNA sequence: TGTGCCAGCAGGGACCTGGTCGACAGACCATACGAGCAGTACTTC.

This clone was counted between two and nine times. The CDR3 coding sequence is TGTGCTAGTGGTTTAGCACAGGGGGCCCGGGAGCAGTTCTTC. Its protein product is CASGLAQGAREQFF. The chain uses TRBV12-5 and TRBJ2-1, with 9 bases matching TRBD1. Germline CDR1 is LGHNT and CDR2 is FRNRAP. With V trimmed by 3 bases and J by 10 bases, 7 bases remained unmatched. CDR3 size: 14 residues.

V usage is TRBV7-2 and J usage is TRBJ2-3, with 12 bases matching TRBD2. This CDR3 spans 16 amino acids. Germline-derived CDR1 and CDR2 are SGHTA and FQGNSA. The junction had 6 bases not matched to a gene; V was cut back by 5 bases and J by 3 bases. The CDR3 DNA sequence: TGTGCCAGCAGCCGGGGGGGGACTAGCGGGACAGATACGCAGTATTTT. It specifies CASSRGGTSGTDTQYF.

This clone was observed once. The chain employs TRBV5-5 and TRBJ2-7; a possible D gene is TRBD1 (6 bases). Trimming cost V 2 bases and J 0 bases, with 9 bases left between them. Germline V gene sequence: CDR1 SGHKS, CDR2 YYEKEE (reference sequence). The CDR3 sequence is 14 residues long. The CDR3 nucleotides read TGTGCCAGCAGCTTATCAGGGGACTCCTACGAGCAGTACTTC. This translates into CASSLSGDSYEQYF.

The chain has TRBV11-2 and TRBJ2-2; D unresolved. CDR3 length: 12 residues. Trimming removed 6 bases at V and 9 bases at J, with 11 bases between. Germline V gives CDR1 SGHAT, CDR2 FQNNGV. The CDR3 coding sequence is TGTGCCAGCAGTCAGGCCTATCGGGAGCTGTTTTTT. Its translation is CASSQAYRELFF.

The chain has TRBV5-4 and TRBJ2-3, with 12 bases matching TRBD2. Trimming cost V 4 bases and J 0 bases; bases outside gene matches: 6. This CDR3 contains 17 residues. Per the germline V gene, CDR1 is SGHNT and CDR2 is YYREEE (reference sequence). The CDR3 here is CASSLAGGRTSTDTQYF. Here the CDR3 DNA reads TGTGCCAGCAGCCTAGCGGGGGGGAGAACTAGCACAGATACGCAGTATTTT.

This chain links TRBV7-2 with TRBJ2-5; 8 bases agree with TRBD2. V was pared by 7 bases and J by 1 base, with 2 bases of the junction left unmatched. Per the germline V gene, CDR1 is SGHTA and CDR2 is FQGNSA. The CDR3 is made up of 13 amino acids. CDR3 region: CASNRGGQETQYF. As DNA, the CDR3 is TGTGCCAGCAACCGGGGGGGCCAAGAGACCCAGTACTTC.

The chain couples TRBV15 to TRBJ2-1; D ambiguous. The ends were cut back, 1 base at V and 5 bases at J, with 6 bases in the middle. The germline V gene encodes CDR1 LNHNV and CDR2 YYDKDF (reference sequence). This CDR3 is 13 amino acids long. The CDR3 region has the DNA TGTGCCACCAGCAGAGGAACAGACAATGAGCAGTTCTTC. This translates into CATSRGTDNEQFF.

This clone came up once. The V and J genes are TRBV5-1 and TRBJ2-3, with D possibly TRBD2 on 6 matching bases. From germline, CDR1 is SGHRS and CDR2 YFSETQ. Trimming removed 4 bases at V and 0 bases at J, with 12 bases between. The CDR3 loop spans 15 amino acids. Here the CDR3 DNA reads TGCGCCAGCAGCCCCGTGAGCGGGAGCACAGATACGCAGTATTTT. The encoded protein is CASSPVSGSTDTQYF.

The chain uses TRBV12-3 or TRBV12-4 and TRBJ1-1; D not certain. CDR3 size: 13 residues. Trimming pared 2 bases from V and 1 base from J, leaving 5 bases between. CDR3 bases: TGTGCCAGCAGTTTATCAGGGAACACTGAAGCTTTCTTT. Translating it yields CASSLSGNTEAFF.

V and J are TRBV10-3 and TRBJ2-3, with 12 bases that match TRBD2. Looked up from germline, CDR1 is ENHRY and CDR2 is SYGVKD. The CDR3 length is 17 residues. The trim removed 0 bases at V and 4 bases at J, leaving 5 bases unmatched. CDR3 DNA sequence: TGTGCCATCAGTGAGTCTAGGACTAGCGGGACAGCAGATACGCAGTATTTT. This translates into CAISESRTSGTADTQYF.

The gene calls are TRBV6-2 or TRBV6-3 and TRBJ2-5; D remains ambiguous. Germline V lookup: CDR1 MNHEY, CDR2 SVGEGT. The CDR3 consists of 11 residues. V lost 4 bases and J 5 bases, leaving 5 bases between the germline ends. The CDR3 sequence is CASSSFETQYF. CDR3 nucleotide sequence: TGTGCCAGCAGTTCTTTCGAGACCCAGTACTTC.

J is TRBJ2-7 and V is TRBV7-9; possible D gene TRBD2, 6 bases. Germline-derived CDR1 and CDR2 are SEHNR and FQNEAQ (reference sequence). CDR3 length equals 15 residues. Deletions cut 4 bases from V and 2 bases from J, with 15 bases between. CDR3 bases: TGTGCCAGCAGCTCCCGGGACGGGGGAACCTACGAGCAGTACTTC. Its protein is CASSSRDGGTYEQYF.

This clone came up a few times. The CDR3 reads CASSLQENTEAFF. In DNA, the CDR3 is TGTGCCAGCAGTCTTCAGGAGAACACTGAAGCTTTCTTT. J is TRBJ1-1 and V is TRBV12-3 or TRBV12-4, with unresolved D. V was pared by 5 bases and J by 1 base, with 8 bases between. This CDR3 is built from 13 residues.

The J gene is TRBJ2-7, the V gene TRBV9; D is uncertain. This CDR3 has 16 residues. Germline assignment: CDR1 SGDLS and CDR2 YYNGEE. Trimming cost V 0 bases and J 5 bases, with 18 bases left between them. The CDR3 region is CASSVGRGIPPNEQYF. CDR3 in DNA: TGTGCCAGCAGCGTAGGTCGAGGAATCCCACCCAACGAGCAGTACTTC. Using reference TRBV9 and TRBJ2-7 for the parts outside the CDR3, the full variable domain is DSGVTQTPKHLITATGQRVTLRCSPRSGDLSVYWYQQSLDQGLQFLIQYYNGEERAKGNILERFSAQQFPDLHSELNLSSLELGDSALYFCASSVGRGIPPNEQYFGPGTRLTVT.

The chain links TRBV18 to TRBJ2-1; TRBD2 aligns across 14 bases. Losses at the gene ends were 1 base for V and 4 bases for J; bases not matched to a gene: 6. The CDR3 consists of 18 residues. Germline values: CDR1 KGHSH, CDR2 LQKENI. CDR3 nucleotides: TGTGCCAGCTCACCACGTGGACTAGCGGGGGGTACTTACAATGAGCAGTTCTTC. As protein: CASSPRGLAGGTYNEQFF.